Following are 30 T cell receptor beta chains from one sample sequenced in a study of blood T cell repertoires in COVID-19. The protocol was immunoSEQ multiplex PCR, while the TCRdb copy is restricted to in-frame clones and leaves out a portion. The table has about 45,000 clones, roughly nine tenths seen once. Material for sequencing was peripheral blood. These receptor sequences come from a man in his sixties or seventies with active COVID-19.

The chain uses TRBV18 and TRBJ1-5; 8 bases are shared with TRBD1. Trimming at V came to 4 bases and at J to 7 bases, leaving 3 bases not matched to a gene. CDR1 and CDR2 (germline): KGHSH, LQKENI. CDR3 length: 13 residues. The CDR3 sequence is CASSLGTGQPQHF. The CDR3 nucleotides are TGTGCCAGCTCACTAGGGACAGGACAGCCCCAGCATTTT.

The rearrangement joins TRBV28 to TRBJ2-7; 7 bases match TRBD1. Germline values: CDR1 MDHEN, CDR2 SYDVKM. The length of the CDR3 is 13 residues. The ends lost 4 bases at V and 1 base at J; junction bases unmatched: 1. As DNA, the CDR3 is TGTGCCAGCAGTTCGGACAGGTCCTACGAGCAGTACTTC. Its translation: CASSSDRSYEQYF.

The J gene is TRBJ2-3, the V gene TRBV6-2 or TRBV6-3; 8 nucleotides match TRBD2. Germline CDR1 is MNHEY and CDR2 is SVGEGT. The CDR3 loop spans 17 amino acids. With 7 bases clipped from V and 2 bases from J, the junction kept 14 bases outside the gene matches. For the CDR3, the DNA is TGTGCCAGCAACCCCCAGGATGGAGCGGGGGACACAGATACGCAGTATTTT. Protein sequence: CASNPQDGAGDTDTQYF.

The CDR3 spells CASSLPGGHEQFF. The DNA for the CDR3 is TGTGCCAGCAGCCTACCCGGGGGGCATGAGCAGTTCTTC. V and J are TRBV28 and TRBJ2-1; a weak D match, TRBD2 (7 bases). V dropped 6 bases and J dropped 8 bases, with 14 bases sitting between them. The germline CDR1 and CDR2 sequences are MDHEN and SYDVKM. The CDR3 consists of 13 residues.

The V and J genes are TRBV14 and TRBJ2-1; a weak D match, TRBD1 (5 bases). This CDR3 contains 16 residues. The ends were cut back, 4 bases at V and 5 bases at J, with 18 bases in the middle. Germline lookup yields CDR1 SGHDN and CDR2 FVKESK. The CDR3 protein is CASSPRRGLHDNEQFF. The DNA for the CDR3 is TGTGCCAGCAGCCCTAGAAGGGGTCTACACGACAATGAGCAGTTCTTC.

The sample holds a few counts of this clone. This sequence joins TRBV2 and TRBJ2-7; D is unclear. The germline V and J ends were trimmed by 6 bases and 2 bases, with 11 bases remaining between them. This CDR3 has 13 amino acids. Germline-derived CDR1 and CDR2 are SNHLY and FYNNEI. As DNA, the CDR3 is TGTGCCAGCAGGTATCAGGTTACCTACGAGCAGTACTTC. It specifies CASRYQVTYEQYF.

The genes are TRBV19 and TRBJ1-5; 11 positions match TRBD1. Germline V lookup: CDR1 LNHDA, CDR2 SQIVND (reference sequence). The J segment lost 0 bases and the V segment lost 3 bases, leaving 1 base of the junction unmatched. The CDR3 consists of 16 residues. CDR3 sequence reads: CASSIGQGASNQPQHF. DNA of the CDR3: TGTGCCAGTAGTATCGGACAGGGGGCTAGCAATCAGCCCCAGCATTTT.

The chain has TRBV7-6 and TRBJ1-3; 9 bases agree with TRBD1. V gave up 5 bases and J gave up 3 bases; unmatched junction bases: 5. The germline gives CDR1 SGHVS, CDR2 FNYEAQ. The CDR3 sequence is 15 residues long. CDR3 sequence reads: CASSNTGGGGNTIYF. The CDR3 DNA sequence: TGTGCCAGCAGCAATACAGGGGGCGGTGGAAACACCATATATTTT.

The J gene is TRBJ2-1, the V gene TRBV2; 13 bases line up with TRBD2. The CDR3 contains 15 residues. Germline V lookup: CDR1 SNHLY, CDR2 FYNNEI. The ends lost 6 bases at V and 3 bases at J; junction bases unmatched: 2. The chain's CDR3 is CASRRLAGGYNEQFF. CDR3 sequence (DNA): TGTGCCAGCAGAAGACTAGCGGGAGGCTACAATGAGCAGTTCTTC.

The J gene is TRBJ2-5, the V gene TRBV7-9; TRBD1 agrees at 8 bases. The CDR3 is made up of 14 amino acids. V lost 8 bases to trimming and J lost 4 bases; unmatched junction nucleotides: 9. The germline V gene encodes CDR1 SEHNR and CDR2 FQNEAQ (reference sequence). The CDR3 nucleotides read TGTGCCAGCTCTCCAGGGGGCCGAATAGAGACCCAGTACTTC. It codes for CASSPGGRIETQYF.

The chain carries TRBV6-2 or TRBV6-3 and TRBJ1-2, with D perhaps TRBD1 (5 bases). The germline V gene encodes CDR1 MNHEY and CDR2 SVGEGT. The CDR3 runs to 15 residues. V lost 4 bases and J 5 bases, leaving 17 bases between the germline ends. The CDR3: CASSSPPRGWYGYTF. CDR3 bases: TGTGCCAGCAGTTCCCCTCCGCGGGGCTGGTATGGCTACACCTTC.

The CDR3 reads CASSPGTSGGTQETQYF. The DNA for the CDR3 is TGTGCCAGCAGCCCCGGGACTAGCGGGGGGACTCAAGAGACCCAGTACTTC. The V call is TRBV9, the J call TRBJ2-5; 15 bases fit TRBD2. Germline loops: CDR1 SGDLS, CDR2 YYNGEE. CDR3 length: 17 residues. V trimming: 4 bases; J trimming: 2 bases; junction bases outside the gene matches: 6. The whole variable domain, filled in from reference TRBV9 and TRBJ2-5, reads DSGVTQTPKHLITATGQRVTLRCSPRSGDLSVYWYQQSLDQGLQFLIQYYNGEERAKGNILERFSAQQFPDLHSELNLSSLELGDSALYFCASSPGTSGGTQETQYFGPGTRLLVL.

This chain's CDR3 is CAASPNRENTEAFF. CDR3 nucleotides: TGTGCCGCCTCCCCCAACAGGGAGAACACTGAAGCTTTCTTT. The gene calls are TRBV27 and TRBJ1-1; tentative D call: TRBD1 (6 bases). CDR3 size: 14 residues. Germline loops: CDR1 MNHEY, CDR2 SMNVEV (reference sequence). V was clipped by 11 bases and J by 1 base, with 17 bases between them.

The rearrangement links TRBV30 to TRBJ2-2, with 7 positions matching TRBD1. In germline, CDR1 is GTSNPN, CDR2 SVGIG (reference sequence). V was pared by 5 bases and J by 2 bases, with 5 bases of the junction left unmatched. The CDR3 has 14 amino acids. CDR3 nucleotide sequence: TGTGCCTGGTTCAGGACAGGCAACACCGGGGAGCTGTTTTTT. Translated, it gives CAWFRTGNTGELFF.

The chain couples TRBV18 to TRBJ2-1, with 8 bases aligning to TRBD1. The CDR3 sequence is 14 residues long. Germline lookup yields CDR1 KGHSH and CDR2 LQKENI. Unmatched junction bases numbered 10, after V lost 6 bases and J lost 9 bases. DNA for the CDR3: TGTGCCAGCTCTCCCCAGACAGGGGAGGCTGAGCAGTTCTTC. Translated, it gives CASSPQTGEAEQFF.

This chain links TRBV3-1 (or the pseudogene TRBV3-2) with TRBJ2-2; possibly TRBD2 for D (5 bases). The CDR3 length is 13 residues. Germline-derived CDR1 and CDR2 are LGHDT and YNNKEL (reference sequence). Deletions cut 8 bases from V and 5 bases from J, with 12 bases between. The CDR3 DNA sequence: TGTGCCAGCCCCCTCGGCGGGACCGGGGAGCTGTTTTTT. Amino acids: CASPLGGTGELFF.

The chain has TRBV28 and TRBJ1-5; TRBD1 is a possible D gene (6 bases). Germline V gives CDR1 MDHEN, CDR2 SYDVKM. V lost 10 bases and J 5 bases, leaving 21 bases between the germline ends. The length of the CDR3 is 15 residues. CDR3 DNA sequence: TGTGCCACCGGCCGCGGGGGGGCGGTCGATCAGCCCCAGCATTTT. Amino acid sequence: CATGRGGAVDQPQHF.

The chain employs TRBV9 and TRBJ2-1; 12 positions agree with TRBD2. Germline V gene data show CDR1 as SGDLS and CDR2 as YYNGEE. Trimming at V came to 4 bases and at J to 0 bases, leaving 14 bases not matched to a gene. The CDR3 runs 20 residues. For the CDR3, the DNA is TGTGCCAGCAGCTCCCAGGGTACTAGCGGGGGGCTAAGCTCCTACAATGAGCAGTTCTTC. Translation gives CASSSQGTSGGLSSYNEQFF.

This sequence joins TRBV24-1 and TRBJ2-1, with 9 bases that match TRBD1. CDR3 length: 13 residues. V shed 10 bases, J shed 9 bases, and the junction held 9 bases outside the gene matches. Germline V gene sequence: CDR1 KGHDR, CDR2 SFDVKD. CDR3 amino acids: CATSRDRVGEQFF. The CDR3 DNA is TGTGCCACAAGCCGGGACAGGGTGGGTGAGCAGTTCTTC.

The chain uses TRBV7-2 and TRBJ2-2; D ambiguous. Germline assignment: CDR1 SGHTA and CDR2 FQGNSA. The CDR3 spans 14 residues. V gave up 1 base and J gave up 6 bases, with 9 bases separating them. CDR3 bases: TGTGCCAGCAGCTTAGTGGGCGTATCCGGGGAGCTGTTTTTT. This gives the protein CASSLVGVSGELFF.

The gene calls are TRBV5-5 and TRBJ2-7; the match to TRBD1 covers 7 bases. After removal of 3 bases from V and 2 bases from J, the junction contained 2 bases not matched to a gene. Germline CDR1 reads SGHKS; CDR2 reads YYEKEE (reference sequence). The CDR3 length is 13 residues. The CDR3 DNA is TGTGCCAGCAGCTCGGGACAGACCTACGAGCAGTACTTC. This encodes CASSSGQTYEQYF.

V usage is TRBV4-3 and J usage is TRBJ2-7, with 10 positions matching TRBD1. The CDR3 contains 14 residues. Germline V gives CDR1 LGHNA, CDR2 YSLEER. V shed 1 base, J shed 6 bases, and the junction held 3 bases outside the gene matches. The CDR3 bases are TGCGCCAGCAGCCAAGGGACAGGGGGAGTCGAGCAGTACTTC. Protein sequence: CASSQGTGGVEQYF.

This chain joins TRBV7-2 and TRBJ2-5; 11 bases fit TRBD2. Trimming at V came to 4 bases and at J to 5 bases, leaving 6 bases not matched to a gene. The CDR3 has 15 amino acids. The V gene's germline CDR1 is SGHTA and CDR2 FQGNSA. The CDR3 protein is CASSYPPSGRETQYF. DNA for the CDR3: TGTGCCAGCAGCTACCCCCCTAGCGGGAGGGAGACCCAGTACTTC.

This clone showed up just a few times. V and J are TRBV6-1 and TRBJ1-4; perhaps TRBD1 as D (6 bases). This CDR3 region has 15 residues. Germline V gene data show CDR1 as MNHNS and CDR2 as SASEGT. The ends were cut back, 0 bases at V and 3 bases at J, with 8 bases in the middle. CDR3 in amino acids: CASSEARGANEKLFF. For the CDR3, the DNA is TGTGCCAGCAGTGAAGCCAGGGGTGCTAATGAAAAACTGTTTTTT.

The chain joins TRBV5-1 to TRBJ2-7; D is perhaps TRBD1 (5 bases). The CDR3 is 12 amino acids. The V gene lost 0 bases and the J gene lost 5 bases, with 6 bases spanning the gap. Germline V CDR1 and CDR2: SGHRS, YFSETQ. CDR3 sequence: CASSLVTDEQYF. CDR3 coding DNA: TGCGCCAGCAGCTTGGTGACAGACGAGCAGTACTTC.

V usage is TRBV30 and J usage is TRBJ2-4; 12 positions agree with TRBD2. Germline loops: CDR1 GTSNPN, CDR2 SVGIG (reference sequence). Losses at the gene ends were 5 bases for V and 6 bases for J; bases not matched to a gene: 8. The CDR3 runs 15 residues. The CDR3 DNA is TGTGCCTGGGCCTTGGGACTAGCGGGTAGAAACATTCAGTACTTC. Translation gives CAWALGLAGRNIQYF.

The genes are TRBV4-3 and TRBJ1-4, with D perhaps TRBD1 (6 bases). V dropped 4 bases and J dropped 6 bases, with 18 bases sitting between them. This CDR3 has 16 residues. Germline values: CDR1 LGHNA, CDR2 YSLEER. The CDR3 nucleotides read TGCGCCAGCAGCCTTAGTTACAGGGCCTCCGATGAAAAACTGTTTTTT. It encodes CASSLSYRASDEKLFF.

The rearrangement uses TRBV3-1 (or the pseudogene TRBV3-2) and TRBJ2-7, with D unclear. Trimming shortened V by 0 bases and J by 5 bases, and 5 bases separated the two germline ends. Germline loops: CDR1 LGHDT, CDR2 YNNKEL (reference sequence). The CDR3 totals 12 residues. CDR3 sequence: CASSQETHEQYF. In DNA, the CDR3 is TGTGCCAGCAGCCAAGAAACTCACGAGCAGTACTTC.

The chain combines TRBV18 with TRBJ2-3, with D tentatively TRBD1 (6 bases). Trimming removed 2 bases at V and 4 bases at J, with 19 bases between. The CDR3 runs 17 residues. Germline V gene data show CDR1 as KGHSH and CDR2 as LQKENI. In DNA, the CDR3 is TGTGCCAGCTCACCATCTACAGGGAATACCGGGGCAGATACGCAGTATTTT. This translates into CASSPSTGNTGADTQYF.

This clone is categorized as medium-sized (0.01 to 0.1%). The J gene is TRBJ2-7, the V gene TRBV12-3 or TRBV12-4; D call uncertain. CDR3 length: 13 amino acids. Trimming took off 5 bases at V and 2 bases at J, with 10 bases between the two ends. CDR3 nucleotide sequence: TGTGCCAGCAGTCGCCAGGATCCCTACGAGCAGTACTTC. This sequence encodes CASSRQDPYEQYF.